This T cell receptor beta chain was sequenced in a study of T cell repertoires in cytomegalovirus infection. Study-level information: Public TCR beta signatures were indicative of both CMV infection and a matching HLA type. Study observations and caveats: Pooled public TCR beta family frequency picked out CMV carriers with the relevant HLA. What dominated the ex vivo response were HLA-C-restricted CMV-specific TCR beta clonotypes.

The CDR3 contains 12 residues. Looked up from germline, CDR1 is LNHDA and CDR2 is SQIVND (reference sequence). Trimming shortened V by 9 bases and J by 6 bases, and 14 bases separated the two germline ends. Using its own MiXCR run on the reads, TCRdb lists one record per CDR3 protein. The table has around 440,000 distinct CDR3 sequences, about 10% seen once. This clonotype was recorded at least ten times. The antigen is not known. The chain uses TRBV19 and TRBJ1-1, with D maybe TRBD1 (6 bases). The source is a human donor in good health (CMV status not recorded). Some clones in this sample may be carry-over from other donors' samples. Sequencing was performed on PBMCs. CDR3 region: CASTVGGPEAFF. CDR3 in DNA: TGTGCCAGCACGGTCGGGGGGCCTGAAGCTTTCTTT.